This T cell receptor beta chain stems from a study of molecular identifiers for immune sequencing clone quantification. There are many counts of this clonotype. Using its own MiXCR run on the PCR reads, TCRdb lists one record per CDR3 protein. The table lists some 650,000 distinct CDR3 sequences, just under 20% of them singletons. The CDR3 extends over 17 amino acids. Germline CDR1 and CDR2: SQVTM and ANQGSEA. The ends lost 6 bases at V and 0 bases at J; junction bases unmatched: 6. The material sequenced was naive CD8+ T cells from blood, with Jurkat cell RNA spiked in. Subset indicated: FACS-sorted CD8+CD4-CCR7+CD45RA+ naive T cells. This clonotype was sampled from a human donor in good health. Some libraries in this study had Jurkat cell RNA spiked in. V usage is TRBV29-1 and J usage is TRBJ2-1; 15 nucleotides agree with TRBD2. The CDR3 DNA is TGCAGCGTCCAGGGACTAGCGGGGGGCCGCTCCTACAATGAGCAGTTCTTC. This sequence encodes CSVQGLAGGRSYNEQFF.